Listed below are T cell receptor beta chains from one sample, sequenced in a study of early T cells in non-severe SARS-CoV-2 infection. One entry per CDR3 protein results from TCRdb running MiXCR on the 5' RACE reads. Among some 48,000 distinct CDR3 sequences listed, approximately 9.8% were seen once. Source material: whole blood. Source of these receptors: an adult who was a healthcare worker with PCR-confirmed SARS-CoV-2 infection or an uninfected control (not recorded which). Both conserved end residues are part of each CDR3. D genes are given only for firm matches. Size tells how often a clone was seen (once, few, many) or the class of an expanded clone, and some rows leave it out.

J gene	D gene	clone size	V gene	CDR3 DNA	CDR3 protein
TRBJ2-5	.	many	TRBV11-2	TGTGCCAGCAGCTTCGGCAACCAAGAGACCCAGTACTTC	CASSFGNQETQYF
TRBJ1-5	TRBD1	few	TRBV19	TGTGCCACGGAGCCGGGACAGGGCACAGGAAGCAATCAGCCCCAGCATTTT	CATEPGQGTGSNQPQHF
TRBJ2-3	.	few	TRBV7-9	TGTGCCAGCAGCGGGTTGCTCAGCACAGATACGCAGTATTTT	CASSGLLSTDTQYF
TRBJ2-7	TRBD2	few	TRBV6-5	TGTGCCAGCAAGACTAGCGGGAGTAGTTTTAACGAGCAGTACTTC	CASKTSGSSFNEQYF
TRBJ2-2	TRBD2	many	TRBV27	TGTGCCAGCGGGACTAGCAGACCGAACACCGGGGAGCTGTTTTTT	CASGTSRPNTGELFF
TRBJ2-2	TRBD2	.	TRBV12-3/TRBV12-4	TGTGCCAGCAGTTTGCCTAGCGGGAGTGTCACCGGGGAGCTGTTTTTT	CASSLPSGSVTGELFF
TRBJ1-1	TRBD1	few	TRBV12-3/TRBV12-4	TGTGCCAGCCACGGACAGGGTTTCTCCACTGAAGCTTTCTTT	CASHGQGFSTEAFF
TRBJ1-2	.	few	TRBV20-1	TGCTCTTGCCCAGGGCAGATCCATGGCTACACCTTC	CSCPGQIHGYTF
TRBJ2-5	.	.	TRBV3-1	TGTGCCAGCAGCCAAGGAAGAGAGACCCAGTACTTC	CASSQGRETQYF
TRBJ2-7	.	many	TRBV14	TGTGCCAGCAGCCAAGAAGGCAGGAGGTACGAGCAGTACTTC	CASSQEGRRYEQYF
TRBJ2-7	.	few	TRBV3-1	TGTGCCAGCAGCCTACCCGGGACGAACAACGAGCAGTACTTC	CASSLPGTNNEQYF
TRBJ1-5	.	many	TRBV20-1	TGCAGTGCTAGCCGGCAGTTTAATCAGCCCCAGCATTTT	CSASRQFNQPQHF
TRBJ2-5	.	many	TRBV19	TGTGCCAGTACTCCGATGGAGGGCGAGACCCAGTACTTC	CASTPMEGETQYF
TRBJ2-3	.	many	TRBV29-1	TGCAGCGTTGGCGCCACAGATACGCAGTATTTT	CSVGATDTQYF
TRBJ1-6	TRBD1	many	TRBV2	TGTGCCAGCAATCGACAGGGGGCGAATTCACCCCTCCACTTT	CASNRQGANSPLHF
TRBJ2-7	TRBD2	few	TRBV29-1	TGCAGCGTTGAACCACTAGCGGGACACTACGAGCAGTACTTC	CSVEPLAGHYEQYF
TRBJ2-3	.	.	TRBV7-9	TGTGCCAGCAGCCAAAGTTATTTCGCAGATACGCAGTATTTT	CASSQSYFADTQYF
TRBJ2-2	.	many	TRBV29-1	TGCAGCGTTACCGGGCCCAGGGGGGAGCTGTTTTTT	CSVTGPRGELFF
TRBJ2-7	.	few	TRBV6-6	TGTGCCAGCGGGGGCTCCTACGAGCAGTACTTC	CASGGSYEQYF
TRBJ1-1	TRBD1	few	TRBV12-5	TGTGCTAGTGCCACTGCGGACAGGGGGGGTAGGAACACTGAAGCTTTCTTT	CASATADRGGRNTEAFF
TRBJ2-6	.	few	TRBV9	TGTGCCAGCAGCCCACGACAGACCTACCTCTCTGGGGCCAACGTCCTGACTTTC	CASSPRQTYLSGANVLTF
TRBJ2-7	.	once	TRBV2	TGTGCCAGCAGTAAATGGACCTACGAGCAGTACTTC	CASSKWTYEQYF
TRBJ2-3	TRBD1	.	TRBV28	TGTGCCAGCAGTGCCGGGACAGGGGGCGGCACAGATACGCAGTATTTT	CASSAGTGGGTDTQYF
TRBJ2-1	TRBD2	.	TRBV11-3	TGTGCCAGCAGTCGCACTAGCGGGAGCGGCAATGAGCAGTTCTTC	CASSRTSGSGNEQFF
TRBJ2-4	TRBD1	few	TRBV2	TGTGCCAGCGGGGGACAGGTTCAAAACATTCAGTACTTC	CASGGQVQNIQYF
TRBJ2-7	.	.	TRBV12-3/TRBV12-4	TGTGCCAGCAGTACCGGGGCGTCCTACGAGCAGTACTTC	CASSTGASYEQYF
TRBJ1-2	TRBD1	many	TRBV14	TGTGCCAGCAGCCAGGACAGGGGCCCCTATGGCTACACCTTC	CASSQDRGPYGYTF
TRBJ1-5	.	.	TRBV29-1	TGCAGCGTTGAAGACGGCGTATCAGAAAATCAGCCCCAGCATTTT	CSVEDGVSENQPQHF
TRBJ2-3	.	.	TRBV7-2	TGTGCCAGCACCTCCGCACCGAAAGCAACAGATACGCAGTATTTT	CASTSAPKATDTQYF
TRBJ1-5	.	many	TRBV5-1	TGCGCCAGCAGCCATACTACAGGGCACGGTCAGCCCCAGCATTTT	CASSHTTGHGQPQHF
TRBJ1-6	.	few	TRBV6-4	TGTGCCAGCAGTGAACGGAGCTCCTATAATTCACCCCTCCACTTT	CASSERSSYNSPLHF
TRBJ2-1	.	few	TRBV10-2	TGCGCCAGCATGGAAATCCCCATCGGTCTTGGGACACCGGATTACAATGAGCAGTTCTTC	CASMEIPIGLGTPDYNEQFF
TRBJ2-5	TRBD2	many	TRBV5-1	TGCGCCAGCCTCCACGGGGGATCAGGGACTAGAGGAGAGACCCAGTACTTC	CASLHGGSGTRGETQYF